The rows below give T cell receptor beta chains drawn from one sample of a study of blood T cell repertoires in COVID-19. Profiled with immunoSEQ multiplex PCR; TCRdb holds only in-frame clones, not every one. The sample lists 60,000 to 80,000 clones; 70% to 90% were seen once. The sequencing input was peripheral blood. Every receptor here comes from a middle-aged man with acute or convalescent COVID-19. Both conserved end residues are part of each CDR3.

v_gene	j_gene	CDR3aa
TRBV4-1	TRBJ1-3	CASSQGVRSSGNTIYF
TRBV27	TRBJ2-1	CASTRGRGYNEQFF
TRBV5-1	TRBJ2-1	CASSLRRGTNNEQFF
TRBV11-2	TRBJ1-2	CASSLASYGYTF
TRBV25-1	TRBJ1-6	CASSEEVSPLHF
TRBV5-1	TRBJ2-5	CASMEQETQYF
TRBV7-2	TRBJ1-6	CASSSNPNSPLHF
TRBV7-3	TRBJ2-2	CASREGQLTGELFF
TRBV14	TRBJ2-1	CASSQPIGTGYNEQFF
TRBV5-1	TRBJ2-5	CASSMTQGALETQYF
TRBV7-8	TRBJ2-1	CASSFNRGQSSYNEQFF
TRBV28	TRBJ2-7	CASSPGGQPSYEQYF
TRBV2	TRBJ1-4	CASRDSINEKLFF
TRBV5-1	TRBJ1-5	CASSPDGQGNQPQHF
TRBV12-2	TRBJ1-4	CASRLVLLLAGTGKKLFF
TRBV3-1/TRBV3-2	TRBJ1-5	CASSQDSRGNQPQHF
TRBV4-2	TRBJ2-7	CASSPGLLGDEQYF
TRBV27	TRBJ1-1	CASGAGGFGTEAFF
TRBV27	TRBJ1-1	CASSPPGGETEAFF
TRBV19	TRBJ2-2	CASSSHRDGNTGELFF
TRBV11-3	TRBJ2-3	CASSLETTNLDTQYF
TRBV7-9	TRBJ1-1	CAVTGVLNTEAFF
TRBV18	TRBJ2-5	CASSPRSASGGLAQYF
TRBV7-8	TRBJ2-5	CASREGLAVQETQYF
TRBV6-5	TRBJ2-4	CASTPDRNIQYF
TRBV4-1	TRBJ2-7	CASSQTGTGTYEQYF
TRBV2	TRBJ1-2	CASSPRAGTDYGYTF
TRBV5-4	TRBJ2-1	CASSKSPFNEQFF
TRBV19	TRBJ1-5	CASSRTGGTTNQPQHF
TRBV11-2	TRBJ1-1	CASSLYGENTEAFF
TRBV3-1/TRBV3-2	TRBJ1-2	CASSQSTAYGYTF
TRBV7-9	TRBJ2-1	CASSHDRLYNEQFF
TRBV19	TRBJ1-1	CASSIDFIQNTEAFF
TRBV7-2	TRBJ2-7	CASSYLGYEQYF
TRBV11-1	TRBJ1-1	CASSSDRGFTEAFF
TRBV7-2	TRBJ1-1	CASSLTGTGRTEAFF
TRBV28	TRBJ2-7	CASSGQGIEQYF
TRBV27	TRBJ1-6	CASNPGAPSSYNSPLHF
TRBV6-5	TRBJ1-2	CASTKGSVVGYTF
TRBV14	TRBJ1-6	CASSPRKDSPLHF
TRBV5-1	TRBJ1-5	CASSLVGVSNQPQHF
TRBV10-3	TRBJ2-1	CAISEVGASEQFF
TRBV24-1	TRBJ1-6	CATRDRGVGGSPLHF
TRBV5-4	TRBJ1-4	CASSLTGGGNEKLFF
TRBV13	TRBJ1-2	CASSLTTLGPEGYTF
TRBV5-6	TRBJ2-2	CASCLASLSTGELFF
TRBV5-1	TRBJ2-5	CASSLELPTGTQYF
TRBV29-1	TRBJ1-1	CSALGSGRNTEAFF
TRBV3-1/TRBV3-2	TRBJ1-6	CASSYYRGDSPLHF
TRBV19	TRBJ1-3	CASIRWGAGNTIYF
TRBV18	TRBJ2-2	CASSPGLLNAGELFF
TRBV27	TRBJ1-6	CASSLFQGSPLHF
TRBV29-1	TRBJ2-5	CSVEDLTSGGSYQETQYF
TRBV5-4	TRBJ2-5	CASSLGLSLQETQYF
TRBV4-1	TRBJ1-4	CASSQALPQGAVNEKLFF
TRBV3-1/TRBV3-2	TRBJ2-1	CASSPVGDRRHEQFF
TRBV11-1	TRBJ2-2	CASGREYTGELFF
TRBV11-2	TRBJ2-3	CASSGTGITDTQYF
TRBV5-1	TRBJ1-5	CASSLVSGEGQPQHF